This T cell receptor (beta chain) was retrieved from a study of beta chain features in type 1 diabetes. Across the study: Similarity in age, gender and cell yields was seen between patients and healthy donors.

CDR1 is SGHNT, CDR2 YYREEE, per germline (reference sequence). This CDR3 is built from 11 residues. V shed 9 bases and J shed 4 bases, with 7 bases lying between them. Reverse transcription of all isolated RNA meant that expressed TCRB transcripts were sequenced. Generated by immunoSEQ multiplex PCR, the TCRdb table keeps only in-frame clones and is missing some. The table lists some 400,000 clones, about 15% of them singletons. The clonotype originates from a woman aged 18-29 years in good health. Sequencing input: naive CD4+ T cells from blood. The chain links TRBV5-4 to TRBJ2-2; D remains ambiguous. CDR3 nucleotide sequence: TGTGCCACCTCGGGCACCGGGGAGCTGTTTTTT. Residues: CATSGTGELFF.